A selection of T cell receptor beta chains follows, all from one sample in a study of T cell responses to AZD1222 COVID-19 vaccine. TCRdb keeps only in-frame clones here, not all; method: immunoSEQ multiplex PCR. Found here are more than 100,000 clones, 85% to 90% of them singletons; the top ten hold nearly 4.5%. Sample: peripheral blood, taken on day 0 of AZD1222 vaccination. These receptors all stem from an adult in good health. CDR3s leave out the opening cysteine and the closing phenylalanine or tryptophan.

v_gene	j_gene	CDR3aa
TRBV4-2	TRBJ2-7	ASSQGPGASYEQY
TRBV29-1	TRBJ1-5	SARASINQPQH
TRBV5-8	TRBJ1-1	ASSWDRHTEAF
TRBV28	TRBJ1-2	ASRRGEGYT
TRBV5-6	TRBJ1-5	ASSFAGRSNQPQH
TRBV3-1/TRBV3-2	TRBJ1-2	ASSLTGRGRDGYT
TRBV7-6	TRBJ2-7	ASSLAMEGRDEQY
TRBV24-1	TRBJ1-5	ATRDQGQPQH
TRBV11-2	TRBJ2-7	ASSPGTSGAYEQY
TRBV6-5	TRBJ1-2	ASSPRGFYGYT
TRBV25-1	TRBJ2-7	ASSADSYEQY
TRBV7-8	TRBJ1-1	ASGRNRGRVTEAF
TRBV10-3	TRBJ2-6	AISDDSGANVLT
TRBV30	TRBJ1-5	AWSQGRRGNQPQH
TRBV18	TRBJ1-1	ASSPPSGSAEAF
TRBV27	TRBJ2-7	ASSLRDSYEQY
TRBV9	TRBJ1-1	ASSVDVEFAAF
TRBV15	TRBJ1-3	ATSRERRSPGNTIY
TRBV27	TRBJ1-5	ASSFGISNQPQH
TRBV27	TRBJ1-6	ASSFGTGSNSPLH
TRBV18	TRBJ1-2	ASSPSQVEDGYT
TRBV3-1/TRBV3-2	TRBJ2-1	ASRGGPGLNLPGEQF
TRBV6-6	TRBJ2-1	ASSVSGGAGNEQF
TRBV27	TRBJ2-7	ASSPAGGYEQY
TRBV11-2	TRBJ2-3	ASSPMTSGTDTQY
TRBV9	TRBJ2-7	ASSPILGPSEQY
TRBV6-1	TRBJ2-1	ASSESQGKNEQF